The clone carrying this TCR beta chain occurred once. The target antigen is unknown. Some clones are missing from TCRdb's copy, which holds only in-frame ones; the method was immunoSEQ multiplex PCR. There are roughly 80,000 clones in the sample; approximately 94% occur only once, and approximately 3.4% lies in the top ten. This entry comes from a study of cytomegalovirus exposure and HLA in healthy donors. Study-wide context: The same platform as the approximately 670 first-cohort repertoires was used for the 95 to 150 validation repertoires, a later analysis reported.

Findings and limits, study-wide: It was confirmed in vitro that three of the CMV-associated chains were specific for CMV antigens. Cytomegalovirus-associated status was assigned to some 160 TCR beta chains. The TCR clusters that emerged in the first cohort tended, a later analysis found, to co-occur in the 120 or so validation repertoires.

Trimming cost V 0 bases and J 1 base, with 12 bases left between them. The germline gives CDR1 SGHNT, CDR2 YENEEA. This CDR3 is built from 17 residues. The receptor was derived from a woman in her late teens or twenties in good health and CMV-seropositive. Specimen: PBMCs. The chain recombines TRBV11-3 with TRBJ2-2, with no clear D. The CDR3 nucleotides read TGTGCCAGCAGCTTAGAGATCGGTTTTGGGAACACCGGGGAGCTGTTTTTT. It specifies CASSLEIGFGNTGELFF.